Listed here are 26 T cell receptor beta chains from one sample, sequenced in a study of OX40 agonist ivuxolimab in advanced cancers. The protocol was immunoSEQ multiplex PCR, while the TCRdb copy is restricted to in-frame clones and leaves out a portion. The table records about 89,000 clones, about 88% of them present only once. The source material was CD4+ or CD8+ T cells sorted from blood, sampled in a trial of the OX40 agonist ivuxolimab. The origin of the receptors is an adult with an advanced solid tumor such as melanoma, head and neck, liver or kidney cancer.

This clone was seen a single time. The rearrangement joins TRBV7-2 to TRBJ2-3; 10 bases fit TRBD1. CDR3 length equals 15 residues. V gave up 1 base and J gave up 8 bases; unmatched junction bases: 6. Per the germline V gene, CDR1 is SGHTA and CDR2 is FQGNSA. In nucleotides, the CDR3 is TGTGCCAGCAGCTTAGGGGGACAGGGGCTCCCTACGCAGTATTTT. It encodes CASSLGGQGLPTQYF.

The rearrangement uses TRBV19 and TRBJ2-3, with D possibly matching TRBD1 (6 bases). Germline V CDR1 and CDR2: LNHDA, SQIVND (reference sequence). The CDR3 runs to 14 residues. Trimming cost V 3 bases and J 3 bases, with 10 bases left between them. The CDR3 loop is CASSIEGETDTQYF. CDR3 coding DNA: TGTGCCAGTAGTATCGAGGGGGAGACAGATACGCAGTATTTT.

This clone was seen only a few times. The chain employs TRBV7-2 and TRBJ1-5, with TRBD1 matching 7 bases. V trimming: 1 base; J trimming: 4 bases; junction bases outside the gene matches: 13. Germline V gene sequence: CDR1 SGHTA, CDR2 FQGNSA. The CDR3 spans 18 residues. In DNA form, the CDR3 reads TGTGCCAGCAGCTTAGTCAGCATGGGGACAGCCAAGAATCAGCCCCAGCATTTT. Translating it yields CASSLVSMGTAKNQPQHF.

The V call is TRBV7-2, the J call TRBJ2-1; 7 bases line up with TRBD1. This CDR3 region has 15 residues. V dropped 5 bases and J dropped 5; count of bases not matched to a gene: 9. The V gene's germline CDR1 is SGHTA and CDR2 FQGNSA. The CDR3 nucleotides are TGTGCCAGCAGCCGAAGGGACAGCCTTAACAATGAGCAGTTCTTC. This codes for CASSRRDSLNNEQFF. The full variable domain, with the rest looked up from reference TRBV7-2 and TRBJ2-1, is GAGVSQSPSNKVTEKGKDVELRCDPISGHTALYWYRQSLGQGLEFLIYFQGNSAPDKSGLPSDRFSAERTGGSVSTLTIQRTQQEDSAVYLCASSRRDSLNNEQFFGPGTRLTVL.

A remark on this clone: Possible read error: a much larger clone is one base away. This chain connects TRBV5-4 to TRBJ1-3, with a possible D match to TRBD1 (6 bases). V lost 2 bases to trimming and J lost 1 base, with 10 bases between them. CDR3 size: 15 residues. Germline values: CDR1 SGHNT, CDR2 YYREEE (reference sequence). The CDR3 protein is CASSFQGPSGNTIYF. As DNA, the CDR3 is TGTGCCAGCAGCTTTCAGGGGCCGTCTGGAAACACCATATATTTT.

This chain connects TRBV7-6 to TRBJ2-3, with no clear D. V was pared by 1 base and J by 1 base, with 6 bases between. The CDR3 is 14 amino acids. Germline CDR1 is SGHVS and CDR2 is FNYEAQ. This CDR3 reads CASSLGHRTDTQYF. The CDR3 bases are TGTGCCAGCAGCTTAGGACATCGCACAGATACGCAGTATTTT.

The V gene is TRBV6-1, the J gene TRBJ2-5; 8 nucleotides line up with TRBD1. Matching the DNA end better, TRBJ2-7 makes the J call doubtful. Looked up from germline, CDR1 is MNHNS and CDR2 is SASEGT. The CDR3 runs to 15 residues. The CDR3 DNA reads as TGTGCCAGCAGCGCTTCGTGGGCAGGGGGCGACGAGCAGTACTTC. This codes for CASSASWAGGDEQYF.

The chain combines TRBV11-3 with TRBJ2-6; D may be TRBD1 or TRBD2 (5 bases each). This CDR3 spans 15 amino acids. V was clipped by 3 bases and J by 2 bases, with 8 bases between them. CDR1 and CDR2 (germline): SGHNT, YENEEA. Here the CDR3 DNA reads TGTGCCAGCAGCTTGGGGACGACTGGGGCCAACGTCCTGACTTTC. As protein: CASSLGTTGANVLTF.

The gene calls are TRBV6-1 and TRBJ1-2, with a possible D match to TRBD1 (6 bases). V lost 10 bases and J lost 6, with 12 bases in between. In germline, CDR1 is MNHNS, CDR2 SASEGT. CDR3 length equals 11 residues. The CDR3 sequence: CATTEGDGYTF. The CDR3 DNA follows: TGTGCCACCACGGAGGGGGATGGCTACACCTTC.

The V call is TRBV19, the J call TRBJ2-2; 10 positions match TRBD1. There are 15 residues in the CDR3. CDR1 and CDR2 (germline): LNHDA, SQIVND (reference sequence). V shed 6 bases, J shed 5 bases, and the junction held 6 bases outside the gene matches. The CDR3 here is CASSTTGGETGELFF. In DNA form, the CDR3 reads TGTGCCAGTAGCACGACAGGGGGCGAGACCGGGGAGCTGTTTTTT.

The rearrangement links TRBV6-1 to TRBJ2-5, with TRBD2 matching over 8 bases. The junction had 5 bases not matched to a gene; V was cut back by 0 bases and J by 5 bases. CDR3 length: 15 residues. Per germline, CDR1 MNHNS and CDR2 SASEGT. Written as DNA, the CDR3 is TGTGCCAGCAGTGAAGCTGGGACTAGTAGGGAGACCCAGTACTTC. Its translation: CASSEAGTSRETQYF.

The V call is TRBV7-2, the J call TRBJ2-7, with 9 bases identical to TRBD1. CDR1 and CDR2 from the germline V gene are SGHTA and FQGNSA. The CDR3 is made up of 12 amino acids. J gave up 7 bases and V 6 bases, and 4 bases lay outside the gene matches. In nucleotides, the CDR3 is TGTGCCAGCAGTGGGACAGGGTGGGAGCAGTACTTC. Translation: CASSGTGWEQYF.

V is TRBV5-4 and J is TRBJ1-1; TRBD1 matches 8 bases. Germline assignment: CDR1 SGHNT and CDR2 YYREEE (reference sequence). The CDR3 contains 13 residues. J was trimmed by 6 bases and V by 3 bases; bases with no gene match: 4. CDR3 amino acids: CASSSDRGAEAFF. CDR3 nucleotide sequence: TGTGCCAGCAGCTCAGACAGGGGAGCTGAAGCTTTCTTT.

The chain links TRBV14 to TRBJ2-3; no reliable D call. Trimming left V 4 bases short and J 9 bases short, with 14 bases between. The CDR3 totals 13 residues. Germline values: CDR1 SGHDN, CDR2 FVKESK. The CDR3 loop reads CASSPETAWTQYF. In DNA, the CDR3 is TGTGCCAGCAGCCCTGAGACCGCCTGGACGCAGTATTTT.

The chain joins TRBV4-2 to TRBJ2-5; 9 nucleotides align to TRBD2. This CDR3 comprises 17 residues. V shed 0 bases and J 1 base; nucleotides not matched to a gene: 6. Germline V gene data show CDR1 as LGHNA and CDR2 as YNFKEQ. The CDR3 DNA follows: TGTGCCAGCAGCCAAGAGCAGGGGCGGGGGGGCCAAGAGACCCAGTACTTC. Amino acids: CASSQEQGRGGQETQYF.

The V and J genes are TRBV21-1 and TRBJ1-2; TRBD1, as called in the table, went unchecked against the DNA. TRBV21-1 is noted as a pseudogene. The CDR3 is 18 residues long. In DNA form, the CDR3 reads TGTGCCAGCAGCCCCCATCGTATGGTACAGCTGAACGTCTATGGCTACACCTTC. This sequence encodes CASSPHRMVQLNVYGYTF.

The rearrangement joins TRBV9 to TRBJ2-1; 11 bases agree with TRBD2. This CDR3 comprises 16 residues. From germline, CDR1 is SGDLS and CDR2 YYNGEE. V gave up 0 bases and J gave up 5 bases; unmatched junction bases: 4. CDR3: CASSVVGTSGNNEQFF. CDR3 DNA sequence: TGTGCCAGCAGCGTAGTGGGGACTAGCGGCAACAATGAGCAGTTCTTC. Complete variable domain (other parts from reference TRBV9 and TRBJ2-1): DSGVTQTPKHLITATGQRVTLRCSPRSGDLSVYWYQQSLDQGLQFLIQYYNGEERAKGNILERFSAQQFPDLHSELNLSSLELGDSALYFCASSVVGTSGNNEQFFGPGTRLTVL.

The chain couples TRBV6-5 to TRBJ1-5; D gene ambiguous. Per the germline V gene, CDR1 is MNHEY and CDR2 is SVGAGI. Trimming left V 3 bases short and J 5 bases short, with 11 bases between. The CDR3 totals 14 residues. CDR3 bases: TGTGCCAGCAGTTATACGGGCATCTATCAGCCCCAGCATTTT. This encodes CASSYTGIYQPQHF.

The chain carries TRBV29-1 and TRBJ1-1; D unclear. Germline V gives CDR1 SQVTM, CDR2 ANQGSEA. Trimming shortened V by 3 bases and J by 2 bases, and 13 bases separated the two germline ends. The CDR3 runs to 14 residues. CDR3 coding DNA: TGCAGCGTTGAGGGCGCCGGAGGCAACACTGAAGCTTTCTTT. Translated, it gives CSVEGAGGNTEAFF.

J is TRBJ1-2 and V is TRBV4-3; TRBD1 matches 7 bases. CDR3 length: 15 residues. Germline CDR1 and CDR2: LGHNA and YSLEER. Trimming at V came to 4 bases and at J to 8 bases, leaving 13 bases not matched to a gene. CDR3 sequence reads: CASSPQVDRAFGYTF. The CDR3 region has the DNA TGCGCCAGCAGCCCACAAGTCGACAGGGCCTTCGGCTACACCTTC.

The chain has TRBV19 and TRBJ2-3, with D tentatively TRBD2 (6 bases). Germline values: CDR1 LNHDA, CDR2 SQIVND (reference sequence). The CDR3 runs to 15 residues. V shed 7 bases and J shed 2 bases, with 16 bases lying between them. DNA for the CDR3: TGTGCCAGTAAAGCCGGAACTAGCCACACAGATACGCAGTATTTT. Protein sequence: CASKAGTSHTDTQYF.

The chain employs TRBV30 and TRBJ1-3; 11 nucleotides match TRBD1. Germline V lookup: CDR1 GTSNPN, CDR2 SVGIG (reference sequence). CDR3 length equals 14 residues. With 3 bases clipped from V and 4 bases from J, the junction kept 2 bases outside the gene matches. This chain's CDR3 is CAWRDRGPGNTIYF. DNA for the CDR3: TGTGCCTGGAGGGACAGGGGGCCGGGAAACACCATATATTTT.

The V and J genes are TRBV18 and TRBJ2-5; 9 nucleotides agree with TRBD1. Germline lookup yields CDR1 KGHSH and CDR2 LQKENI. There are 15 residues in the CDR3. The trim removed 6 bases at V and 2 bases at J, leaving 7 bases unmatched. CDR3 loop: CASSPGQGIQETQYF. CDR3 DNA sequence: TGTGCCAGCTCTCCCGGACAGGGGATACAAGAGACCCAGTACTTC.

The chain carries TRBV11-2 and TRBJ1-1, with D tentatively TRBD1 (5 bases). V lost 4 bases and J lost 3, with 12 bases in between. The CDR3 runs 14 residues. Germline V gives CDR1 SGHAT, CDR2 FQNNGV. CDR3 loop: CASSYSRGDTEAFF. Written as DNA, the CDR3 is TGTGCCAGCAGCTATAGTAGGGGTGACACTGAAGCTTTCTTT. Variable domain in full (rest from reference TRBV11-2 and TRBJ1-1): EAGVAQSPRYKIIEKRQSVAFWCNPISGHATLYWYQQILGQGPKLLIQFQNNGVVDDSQLPKDRFSAERLKGVDSTLKIQPAKLEDSAVYLCASSYSRGDTEAFFGQGTRLTVV.

V is TRBV7-7 and J is TRBJ2-5, with D tentatively TRBD2 (7 bases). V gave up 0 bases and J gave up 5 bases, with 13 bases separating them. CDR1 is SSHAT, CDR2 FNYEAQ, per germline (reference sequence). The CDR3 loop spans 15 amino acids. In DNA, the CDR3 is TGTGCCAGCAGCTTAGCAGAGGGGGGGCGGGAGACCCAGTACTTC. Residues: CASSLAEGGRETQYF.

The sample holds many counts of this clone. The genes are TRBV4-1 and TRBJ2-7; D remains unclear. Germline assignment: CDR1 MGHRA and CDR2 YSYEKL. The CDR3 contains 15 residues. The V and J ends lost 3 bases and 2 bases respectively, with 14 bases between them. The CDR3 DNA reads as TGCGCCAGCAGCCAGGCGTCCGTCGGAACCTACGAGCAGTACTTC. Translated, it gives CASSQASVGTYEQYF.